This T cell receptor beta chain emerged from a study of OX40 agonist ivuxolimab in advanced cancers. The overall study: Prior therapy, whether anti-PD-1, anti-PD-L1 or anti-CTLA-4, was allowed, and 40% had some. Study results and limitations: Partial responders at 0.1-3.0 mg/kg had among the lowest clonal expansion. The expanded peripheral T cells' antigen specificity was not determined.

With respect to this clone: Antigen: not known.

The data were produced by immunoSEQ multiplex PCR, yet TCRdb's version contains in-frame clones alone and is incomplete. The sample holds tens of thousands of clones; around 85% are singletons and the top ten take roughly 2.5%. The CDR3 runs 18 residues. The germline V gene encodes CDR1 LNHDA and CDR2 SQIVND (reference sequence). The trim removed 5 bases at V and 7 bases at J, leaving 17 bases unmatched. Source: CD4+ or CD8+ T cells sorted from blood, taken in a trial of the OX40 agonist ivuxolimab. The chain is built from TRBV19 and TRBJ2-2, with 9 bases lining up with TRBD2. The sequence derives from an adult with an advanced solid tumor such as melanoma, head and neck, liver or kidney cancer. Here the CDR3 DNA reads TGTGCCAGTAGTGCCGGGGCTGTGGCGGGGGGGCCTGGCGGGGAGCTGTTTTTT. Its translation is CASSAGAVAGGPGGELFF.